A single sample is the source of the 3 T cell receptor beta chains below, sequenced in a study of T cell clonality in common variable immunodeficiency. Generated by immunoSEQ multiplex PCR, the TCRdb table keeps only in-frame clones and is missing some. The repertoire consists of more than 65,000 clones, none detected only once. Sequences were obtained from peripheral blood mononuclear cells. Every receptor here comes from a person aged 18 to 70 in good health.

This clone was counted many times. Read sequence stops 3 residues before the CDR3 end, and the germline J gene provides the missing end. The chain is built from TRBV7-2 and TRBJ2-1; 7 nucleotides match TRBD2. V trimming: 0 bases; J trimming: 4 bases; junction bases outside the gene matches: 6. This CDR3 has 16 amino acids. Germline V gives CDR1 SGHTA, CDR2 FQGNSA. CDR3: CASSLAIAGGYNEQFF. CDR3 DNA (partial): TGTGCCAGCAGCTTAGCGATAGCGGGCGGGTACAATGAG.

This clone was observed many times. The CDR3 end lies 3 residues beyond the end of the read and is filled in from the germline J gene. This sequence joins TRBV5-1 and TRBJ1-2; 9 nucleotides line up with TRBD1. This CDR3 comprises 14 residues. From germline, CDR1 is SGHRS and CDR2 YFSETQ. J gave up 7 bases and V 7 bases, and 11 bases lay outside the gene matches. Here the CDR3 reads CASGLTTGQGGYTF. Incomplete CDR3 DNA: TGCGCCAGCGGCCTCACCACGGGACAGGGTGGC.

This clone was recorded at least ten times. CDR3 sequence: CASSPPDGGLVGAFF. CDR3 DNA (partial): TGTGCCAGCAGCCCGCCTGACGGGGGGCTCGTAGGG. The rearrangement links TRBV7-9 to TRBJ1-1; D may be TRBD1 (6 bases). Read data end 3 residues before the CDR3 end; the end is taken from the germline J gene. Germline V gives CDR1 SEHNR, CDR2 FQNEAQ (reference sequence). This CDR3 is built from 15 residues.